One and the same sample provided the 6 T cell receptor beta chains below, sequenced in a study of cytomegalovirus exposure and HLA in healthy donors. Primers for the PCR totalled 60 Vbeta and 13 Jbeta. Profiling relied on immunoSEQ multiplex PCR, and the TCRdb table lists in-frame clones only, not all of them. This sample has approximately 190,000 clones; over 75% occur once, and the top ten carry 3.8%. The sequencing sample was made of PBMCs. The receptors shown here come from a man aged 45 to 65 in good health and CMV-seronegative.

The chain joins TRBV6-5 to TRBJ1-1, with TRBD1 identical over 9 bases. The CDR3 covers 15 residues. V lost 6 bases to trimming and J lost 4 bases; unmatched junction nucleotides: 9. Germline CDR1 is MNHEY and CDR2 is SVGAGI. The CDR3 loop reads CASRGDRVTGTEAFF. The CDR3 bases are TGTGCCAGCAGGGGGGACAGGGTAACGGGCACTGAAGCTTTCTTT.

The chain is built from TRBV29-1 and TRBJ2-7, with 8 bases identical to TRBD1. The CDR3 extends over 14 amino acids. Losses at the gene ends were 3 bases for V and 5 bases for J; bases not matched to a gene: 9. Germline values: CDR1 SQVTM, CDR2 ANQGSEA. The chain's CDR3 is CSVDSGQGGDEQYF. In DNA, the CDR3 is TGCAGCGTTGACTCAGGACAGGGTGGGGACGAGCAGTACTTC.

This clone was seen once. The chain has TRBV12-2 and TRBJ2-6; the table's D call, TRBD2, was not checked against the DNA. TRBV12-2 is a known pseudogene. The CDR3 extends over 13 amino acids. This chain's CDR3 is CASLRGGANVLTF. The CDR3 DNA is TGTGCAAGCCTCCGCGGCGGGGCCAACGTCCTGACTTTC.

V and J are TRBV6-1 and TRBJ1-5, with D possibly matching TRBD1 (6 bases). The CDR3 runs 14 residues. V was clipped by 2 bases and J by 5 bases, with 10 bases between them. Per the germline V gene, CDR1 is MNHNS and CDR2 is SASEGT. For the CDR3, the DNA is TGTGCCAGCAGTGAAACAGGGATAGATCAGCCCCAGCATTTT. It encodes CASSETGIDQPQHF.

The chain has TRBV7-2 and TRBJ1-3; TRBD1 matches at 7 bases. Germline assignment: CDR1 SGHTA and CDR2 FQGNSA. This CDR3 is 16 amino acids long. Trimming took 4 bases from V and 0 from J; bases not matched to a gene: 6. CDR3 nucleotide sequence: TGTGCCAGCAGCTCATACAGGGGCTTCTCTGGAAACACCATATATTTT. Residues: CASSSYRGFSGNTIYF.

DNA of the CDR3: TGTGCCAGCAGAGCAGGGTACACCGGGGAGCTGTTTTTT. Amino acid sequence: CASRAGYTGELFF. This chain uses TRBV2 with TRBJ2-2, with D perhaps TRBD1 (5 bases). The germline V gene has CDR1 SNHLY and CDR2 FYNNEI. The V gene lost 6 bases and the J gene lost 3 bases, with 8 bases spanning the gap. The CDR3 consists of 13 residues.